This TCR beta chain appears in the sequencing data of a study of blood T cell repertoires in COVID-19 (dated by TCRdb to about 2020). At the level of the whole study: The collaborator samples originated in the United States, Italy and Spain and spanned the acute and convalescent phases of COVID-19. Samples came from the ongoing ImmuneRACE study (first 160 participants) plus 1,254 subjects from 6 global collaborators. A de-identified subject ID, COVID-19 status, age in years and sex were almost always included in the sample metadata. Deeply sampled blood TCRbeta repertoires from subjects exposed to, actively infected with, or recovered from COVID-19 were included in the dataset. The repertoires were released in a freely available public database meant as a resource for research on the immune response to SARS-CoV-2. The material from the prospective study consisted of cDNA or gDNA derived from T cells, B-cell-depleted T cells, or PBMCs. HLA class I and class II types, where available, came from metadata supplied by the sample provider rather than from assay-based typing. Broader findings and caveats from the paper: How much clinical and demographic metadata was included differed by source and by participant, and the metadata was provided uncurated.

Each collaborating institution followed its own protocols to collect whole blood in K2EDTA tubes. Collaborator samples were shipped for TCRbeta analysis as frozen whole blood, isolated PBMCs, or DNA extracted from either sample type. The CDR3, from cysteine to phenylalanine, totals 12 residues. The retained sequence is limited to the CDR3, 36 bases, with the frame set at the first base. In the germline V gene, CDR1 corresponds to MNHEY and CDR2 to SVGAGI. Relative to germline, V is 4 bases shorter and J is 4 bases shorter, with 5 bases between their ends. The immunoSEQ Assay, a bias-controlled multiplex PCR, was used to amplify TCRbeta CDR3 regions from genomic DNA. The authors processed their data as follows. Within the assay, amplification of reference gene primers was used to estimate how many nucleated cells each sample contained. To quantify the absolute abundance of each unique TCRbeta CDR3 rearrangement, sequence reads were collapsed and filtered. For each sample, productive Simpson clonality was calculated as the square root of Simpson's diversity index over productive rearrangements. TCRdb retrieved this table from immuneACCESS and kept in-frame rearrangements only. Not all clones are present; in checked studies, unresolved V genes account for under half, and no reason is known for the remainder. That table supplies the V and J calls and clone size; D and trimming were determined from the DNA. This sample comprises about 78,000 clones, around 90% of them detected only once. The top ten clonotypes cover around 4.7% of the sample.

A single count supports this clone. This clone's antigen is unknown. No much larger clone is present one base from it, and per-base qualities are unavailable. Recombination joined TRBV6-5 with TRBJ2-1; the D gene identity is not certain. Sample: peripheral blood. The receptor comes from an elderly woman with active or convalescent COVID-19. CDR3 reads: CASSSAYNEQFF. The nucleotide sequence reads TGTGCCAGCAGTTCCGCGTACAATGAGCAGTTCTTC.